These 5 T cell receptor beta chains came from one sample sequenced in a study of blood T cell repertoires in COVID-19 (dated by TCRdb to 2018 to 2020). The method was the immunoSEQ multiplex PCR assay. Not all clones reach the TCRdb copy of this immuneACCESS table, which keeps in-frame sequences only. Checked studies attribute under half of the gap to unresolved V genes and leave the rest unexplained. Present in this sample are about 330,000 clones, over 75% of which were seen just once. Of the sample, over 4% is held by the ten largest clones. Specimen: PBMCs or T cells enriched from blood (not recorded which). The receptors come from a woman younger than 45 who had recovered from COVID-19.

The chain recombines TRBV6-2 or TRBV6-3 with TRBJ2-7; the D gene is possibly TRBD2 (6 bases). The V end was cut by 2 bases, the J end by 3 bases, with 11 bases between. CDR1 is MNHEY, CDR2 SVGEGT, per germline. This CDR3 contains 14 residues. This CDR3 is CASSYGGVGYEQYF. In nucleotides, the CDR3 is TGTGCCAGCAGTTACGGAGGGGTAGGCTACGAGCAGTACTTC.

The gene calls are TRBV4-1 and TRBJ1-1, with 7 bases matching TRBD1. The CDR3 is 17 residues long. V was pared by 1 base and J by 1 base, with 9 bases of the junction left unmatched. Per germline, CDR1 MGHRA and CDR2 YSYEKL. CDR3 DNA: TGCGCCAGCAGCCAAGCCGGGACAGCAACCCCGAACACTGAAGCTTTCTTT. It encodes CASSQAGTATPNTEAFF.

J is TRBJ2-1 and V is TRBV6-6; a possible D gene is TRBD1 (6 bases). V gave up 6 bases and J gave up 0 bases, with 18 bases separating them. This CDR3 is 17 amino acids long. Germline lookup yields CDR1 MNHNY and CDR2 SVGAGI (reference sequence). The CDR3 DNA reads TGTGCCAGCAGCCGAGGCCGGGACACTAGCTCCTACAATGAGCAGTTCTTC. The encoded protein is CASSRGRDTSSYNEQFF.

J is TRBJ2-2 and V is TRBV7-9; the D is unclear. Germline values: CDR1 SEHNR, CDR2 FQNEAQ (reference sequence). V dropped 2 bases and J dropped 3 bases, with 4 bases sitting between them. This CDR3 has 13 amino acids. CDR3 sequence reads: CASSLTYTGELFF. The CDR3 coding sequence is TGTGCCAGCAGCTTAACTTACACCGGGGAGCTGTTTTTT.

This clone was seen only a few times. The V and J genes are TRBV6-5 and TRBJ1-2; D is unclear. Germline V gene lookup returns CDR1 MNHEY and CDR2 SVGAGI. This CDR3 is 14 amino acids long. The V and J ends lost 5 bases and 0 bases respectively, with 10 bases between them. CDR3 nucleotide sequence: TGTGCCAGCAGTCTCGGCCTAGCTAACTATGGCTACACCTTC. This encodes CASSLGLANYGYTF.